Below are 15 T cell receptor beta chains sequenced from a single sample in a study of blood T cells in healthy people across ages. Using a J-beta primer mix together with a sample-barcoded 5' primer, a second PCR was run for roughly 6 to 12 cycles. Via MiXCR, TCRdb re-called the 5' RACE reads, giving one row per CDR3 protein. This sample has 550,000 to 750,000 distinct CDR3 sequences; 20% to 25% occur once, and the top ten carry 3% to 4%. Specimen: blood. These TCRs come from a man between 70 and 80 years old in good health.

The chain links TRBV9 to TRBJ2-2, with TRBD1 as a possible D gene (5 bases). This CDR3 comprises 14 residues. Germline loops: CDR1 SGDLS, CDR2 YYNGEE. The V and J ends lost 2 bases and 6 bases respectively, with 11 bases between them. The CDR3 loop reads CASSVVMGPGELFF. As DNA, the CDR3 is TGTGCCAGCAGCGTGGTAATGGGGCCCGGGGAGCTGTTTTTT.

This clonotype appeared a few times. CDR3 DNA: TGCGCCAGCAAGCCAGGGGGCTCTGGAAACACCATATATTTT. Its translation is CASKPGGSGNTIYF. The J gene is TRBJ1-3, the V gene TRBV5-1; the match to TRBD1 covers 7 bases. J was trimmed by 0 bases and V by 6 bases; bases with no gene match: 3. The length of the CDR3 is 14 residues. Germline assignment: CDR1 SGHRS and CDR2 YFSETQ.

The CDR3 spells CASSQEAGASYNEQFF. The CDR3 region has the DNA TGCGCCAGCAGCCAAGAAGCGGGAGCCTCCTACAATGAGCAGTTCTTC. This sequence joins TRBV4-3 and TRBJ2-1; TRBD2 matches 8 bases. The CDR3 sequence is 16 residues long. Unmatched junction bases numbered 1, after V lost 0 bases and J lost 0 bases. Germline CDR1 LGHNA, CDR2 YSLEER.

This clonotype was found a few times. This chain uses TRBV5-1 with TRBJ2-5, with TRBD2 matching over 7 bases. Germline-derived CDR1 and CDR2 are SGHRS and YFSETQ. The CDR3 has 16 residues. V was clipped by 0 bases and J by 2 bases; unmatched bases: 7. CDR3 bases: TGCGCCAGCAGCTTGGCTGCTAGCGGAGCTCAAGAGACCCAGTACTTC. Its translation is CASSLAASGAQETQYF.

The chain combines TRBV20-1 with TRBJ1-6; TRBD1 is a possible D gene (6 bases). CDR1 is DFQATT and CDR2 is SNEGSKA in the germline V gene (reference sequence). CDR3 size: 14 residues. Trimming shortened V by 5 bases and J by 8 bases, and 16 bases separated the two germline ends. The CDR3 is CSAARGSGDSPLHF. The CDR3 region has the DNA TGCAGTGCTGCGAGGGGGTCTGGGGATTCACCCCTCCACTTT.

This clonotype was picked up many times. The V and J genes are TRBV28 and TRBJ2-7; maybe TRBD2 (6 bases). Germline V gene lookup returns CDR1 MDHEN and CDR2 SYDVKM. The CDR3 sequence is 16 residues long. V was trimmed by 2 bases and J by 3 bases, leaving 17 bases between them. CDR3 sequence: CASSLGLGRRVYEQYF. CDR3 nucleotide sequence: TGTGCCAGCAGTTTAGGCCTGGGGAGGAGGGTCTACGAGCAGTACTTC.

The gene calls are TRBV29-1 and TRBJ2-5, with 12 bases fitting TRBD2. The tail of the sequence fits TRBJ2-1 better, so the J call may be wrong. The CDR3 spans 12 residues. In germline, CDR1 is SQVTM, CDR2 ANQGSEA. The CDR3 loop reads CSVSSGRDEQFF. CDR3 coding DNA: TGCAGCGTCTCTAGCGGGAGGGATGAGCAGTTCTTC.

This clonotype was observed at least ten times. In nucleotides, the CDR3 is TGCAGTGCTAGGGGGGGCTTTGGAGCGGGGGAGACCCAGTACTTC. Encoded protein: CSARGGFGAGETQYF. This chain connects TRBV20-1 to TRBJ2-5; D perhaps matches TRBD2 (7 bases). The CDR3 length is 15 residues. Germline V CDR1 and CDR2: DFQATT, SNEGSKA (reference sequence). V lost 3 bases and J lost 5, with 19 bases in between.

This chain links TRBV9 with TRBJ2-2; no definite D call. Germline V gives CDR1 SGDLS, CDR2 YYNGEE. This CDR3 has 17 amino acids. The germline V and J ends were trimmed by 0 bases and 4 bases, with 16 bases remaining between them. CDR3 in DNA: TGTGCCAGCAGCGTAGAATTGGCCGCGGCTCTCACCGGGGAGCTGTTTTTT. It encodes CASSVELAAALTGELFF.

The genes are TRBV12-3 or TRBV12-4 and TRBJ2-7; perhaps TRBD2 as D (5 bases). The ends were cut back, 2 bases at V and 6 bases at J, with 20 bases in the middle. This CDR3 has 16 amino acids. CDR3 nucleotide sequence: TGTGCCAGCAGTTTACCTATGGGAGAAGCCCGCGGCGAGCAGTACTTC. It translates to CASSLPMGEARGEQYF.

This chain connects TRBV2 to TRBJ2-7; 8 positions agree with TRBD2. Germline values: CDR1 SNHLY, CDR2 FYNNEI. This CDR3 has 14 amino acids. Trimming at V came to 6 bases and at J to 7 bases, leaving 11 bases not matched to a gene. CDR3 bases: TGTGCCAGCAGCAAAACTAGCGGAGCCGGTGAGCAGTACTTC. The encoded protein is CASSKTSGAGEQYF.

This clonotype was recorded at least ten times. This chain joins TRBV5-1 and TRBJ2-3; 8 nucleotides agree with TRBD2. V gave up 5 bases and J gave up 4 bases; unmatched junction bases: 9. CDR1 SGHRS and CDR2 YFSETQ come from the germline V gene. This CDR3 is 15 amino acids long. The DNA of the CDR3 is TGCGCCAGCAGTGCCGGGACTAGTACGGCAGATACGCAGTATTTT. It specifies CASSAGTSTADTQYF.

This clonotype was counted only a few times. The chain couples TRBV5-1 to TRBJ2-5, with 11 bases lining up with TRBD1. CDR3 length: 16 residues. Germline V CDR1 and CDR2: SGHRS, YFSETQ. J lost 4 bases, V lost 4 bases, and 9 bases had no gene match. The CDR3 spells CASSQSGQGAPETQYF. CDR3 sequence (DNA): TGCGCCAGCAGCCAAAGCGGACAGGGGGCCCCAGAGACCCAGTACTTC.

This clonotype has a handful of counts. This sequence joins TRBV29-1 and TRBJ2-3, with 7 bases identical to TRBD1. CDR1 and CDR2 (germline): SQVTM, ANQGSEA. Trimming took 6 bases from V and 4 from J; bases not matched to a gene: 10. There are 14 residues in the CDR3. This CDR3 reads CSVDERTGPDTQYF. CDR3 sequence (DNA): TGCAGCGTCGACGAAAGGACAGGCCCAGATACGCAGTATTTT.

This clonotype was seen a few times. This chain joins TRBV29-1 and TRBJ2-1, with 12 nucleotides matching TRBD2. The germline V gene has CDR1 SQVTM and CDR2 ANQGSEA. With V trimmed by 6 bases and J by 8 bases, 8 bases remained unmatched. This CDR3 comprises 14 residues. This CDR3 is CSVKGLAGPHEQFF. The CDR3, as DNA: TGCAGCGTCAAGGGACTAGCGGGTCCCCATGAGCAGTTCTTC.